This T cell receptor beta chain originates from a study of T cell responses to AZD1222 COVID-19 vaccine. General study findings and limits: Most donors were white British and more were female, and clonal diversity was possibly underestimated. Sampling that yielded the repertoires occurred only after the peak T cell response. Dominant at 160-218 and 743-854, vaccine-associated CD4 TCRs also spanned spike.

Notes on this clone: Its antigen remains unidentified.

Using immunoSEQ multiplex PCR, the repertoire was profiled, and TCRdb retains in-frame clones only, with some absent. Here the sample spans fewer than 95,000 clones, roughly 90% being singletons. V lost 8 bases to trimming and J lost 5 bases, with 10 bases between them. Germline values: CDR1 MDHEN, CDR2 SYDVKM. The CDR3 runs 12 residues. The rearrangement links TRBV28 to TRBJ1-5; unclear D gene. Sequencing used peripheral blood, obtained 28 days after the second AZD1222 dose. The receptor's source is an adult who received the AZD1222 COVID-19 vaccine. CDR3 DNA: TGTGCCAGCGACACATCAGATCAGCCCCAGCATTTT. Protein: CASDTSDQPQHF.